The 10 T cell receptor beta chains below come from one sample, sequenced in a study of cytomegalovirus exposure and HLA in healthy donors. A multiplex PCR was run with 60 Vbeta primers and 13 Jbeta primers. The method was immunoSEQ multiplex PCR; TCRdb's version includes in-frame clones alone and lacks a portion of them. This repertoire shows roughly 300,000 clones, roughly 88% found once; its top ten account for around 4.2%. The specimen was PBMCs. Receptors originate from a man aged 35-49 years in good health and CMV-seropositive.

The J gene is TRBJ2-1, the V gene TRBV15; perhaps TRBD2 as D (6 bases). CDR3 length: 15 residues. V shed 11 bases and J shed 2 bases, with 19 bases lying between them. The germline gives CDR1 LNHNV, CDR2 YYDKDF (reference sequence). This CDR3 is CAERWELAPYNEQFF. As DNA, the CDR3 is TGTGCCGAGAGATGGGAACTAGCCCCCTACAATGAGCAGTTCTTC.

V and J are TRBV5-1 and TRBJ2-3; D call uncertain. The V gene's germline CDR1 is SGHRS and CDR2 YFSETQ. V gave up 7 bases and J gave up 2 bases, with 5 bases separating them. The CDR3 has 11 residues. CDR3 bases: TGCGCCAGCCAGAACACAGATACGCAGTATTTT. It is translated as CASQNTDTQYF.

The chain employs TRBV4-1 and TRBJ1-1; D is unresolved. CDR3 size: 16 residues. Trimming stripped 0 bases from V and 6 bases from J, with 17 bases between. Germline V gives CDR1 MGHRA, CDR2 YSYEKL. CDR3 loop: CASSQEVAATSAEAFF. The CDR3 DNA is TGCGCCAGCAGCCAAGAGGTAGCGGCCACCAGCGCTGAAGCTTTCTTT.

The V gene is TRBV4-3, the J gene TRBJ2-6; 7 bases line up with TRBD1. The germline V gene has CDR1 LGHNA and CDR2 YSLEER. This CDR3 spans 19 amino acids. The V and J ends lost 0 bases and 0 bases, in that order; junction bases with no gene match: 8. This chain's CDR3 is CASSQDLWGQFSGANVLTF. Written as DNA, the CDR3 is TGCGCCAGCAGCCAAGATCTTTGGGGACAGTTCTCTGGGGCCAACGTCCTGACTTTC.

This clone was found a few times. V gene TRBV7-3 combines with J gene TRBJ2-6; unclear D gene. Germline loops: CDR1 SGHTA, CDR2 FQGTGA. This CDR3 spans 13 amino acids. The germline V and J ends were trimmed by 4 bases and 7 bases, with 8 bases remaining between them. The CDR3 loop reads CASSSGSANVLTF. DNA of the CDR3: TGTGCCAGCAGCTCGGGTTCAGCCAACGTCCTGACTTTC.

The CDR3 sequence is CASSITPGMQFF. DNA of the CDR3: TGTGCCAGTAGTATAACACCAGGGATGCAGTTCTTC. The chain couples TRBV19 to TRBJ2-1, with D tentatively TRBD1 (5 bases). V was cut by 2 bases and J by 12 bases, with 11 bases left in between. CDR3 length: 12 residues. Germline assignment: CDR1 LNHDA and CDR2 SQIVND (reference sequence).

This chain uses TRBV30 with TRBJ2-7, with D uncertain. V was trimmed by 3 bases and J by 9 bases, leaving 15 bases between them. The CDR3 spans 12 residues. Per the germline V gene, CDR1 is GTSNPN and CDR2 is SVGIG (reference sequence). The CDR3 region has the DNA TGTGCCTGGAGGTCCGCCACGGTCGGGCAGTACTTC. It is translated as CAWRSATVGQYF.

Only a few counts were recorded for this clone. J is TRBJ1-1 and V is TRBV5-5; no definite D call. The V gene lost 2 bases and the J gene lost 3 bases, with 14 bases spanning the gap. There are 15 residues in the CDR3. CDR1 is SGHKS and CDR2 is YYEKEE in the germline V gene (reference sequence). CDR3: CASSFLTPRHTEAFF. The CDR3 nucleotides are TGTGCCAGCAGCTTTCTGACACCCCGTCACACTGAAGCTTTCTTT.

The rearrangement joins TRBV19 to TRBJ2-5; perhaps TRBD1 as D (6 bases). The end of the DNA fits TRBJ2-7 better, so the J call may be wrong. The length of the CDR3 is 14 residues. The V gene's germline CDR1 is LNHDA and CDR2 SQIVND (reference sequence). The CDR3 DNA follows: TGTGCCAGTAGTATTACAGGGAACTCCTACGAGCAGTACTTC. The encoded protein is CASSITGNSYEQYF.

The V gene is TRBV19, the J gene TRBJ2-1; D is undetermined. Trimming cost V 4 bases and J 4 bases, with 14 bases left between them. The germline gives CDR1 LNHDA, CDR2 SQIVND (reference sequence). The CDR3 has 15 amino acids. This CDR3 is CASSTTLDGYNEQFF. CDR3 nucleotides: TGTGCCAGTAGTACGACTCTAGATGGATACAATGAGCAGTTCTTC.